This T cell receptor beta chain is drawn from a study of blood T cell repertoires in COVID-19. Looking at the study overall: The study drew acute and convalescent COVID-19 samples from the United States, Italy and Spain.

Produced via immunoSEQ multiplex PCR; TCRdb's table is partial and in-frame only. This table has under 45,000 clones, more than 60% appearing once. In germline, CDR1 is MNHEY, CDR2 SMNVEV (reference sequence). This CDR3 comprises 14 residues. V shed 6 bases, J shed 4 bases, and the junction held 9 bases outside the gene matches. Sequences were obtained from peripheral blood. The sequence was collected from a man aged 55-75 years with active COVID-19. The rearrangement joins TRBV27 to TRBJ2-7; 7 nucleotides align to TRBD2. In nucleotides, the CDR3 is TGTGCCAGCAGCACTCAGACTAGCTGGTACGAGCAGTACTTC. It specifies CASSTQTSWYEQYF.